This TCR beta chain was captured by sequencing in a study of blood T cell repertoires in COVID-19. The overall study: Samples of COVID-19 (acute and convalescent) were obtained from the United States, Italy and Spain.

TCRdb keeps only in-frame clones here, not all; method: immunoSEQ multiplex PCR. The repertoire has approximately 97,000 clones, nearly 90% of them found once; the top ten carry around 2%. The length of the CDR3 is 13 residues. Germline CDR1 reads SGHNT; CDR2 reads YYREEE (reference sequence). The V gene lost 5 bases and the J gene lost 0 bases, with 6 bases spanning the gap. The genes are TRBV5-4 and TRBJ1-3; D is unresolved. The receptor was isolated from a man aged 50 to 60 with active COVID-19. Specimen: peripheral blood. The CDR3 loop is CASRSSSGNTIYF. CDR3 DNA: TGTGCCAGCAGGAGTAGCTCTGGAAACACCATATATTTT.